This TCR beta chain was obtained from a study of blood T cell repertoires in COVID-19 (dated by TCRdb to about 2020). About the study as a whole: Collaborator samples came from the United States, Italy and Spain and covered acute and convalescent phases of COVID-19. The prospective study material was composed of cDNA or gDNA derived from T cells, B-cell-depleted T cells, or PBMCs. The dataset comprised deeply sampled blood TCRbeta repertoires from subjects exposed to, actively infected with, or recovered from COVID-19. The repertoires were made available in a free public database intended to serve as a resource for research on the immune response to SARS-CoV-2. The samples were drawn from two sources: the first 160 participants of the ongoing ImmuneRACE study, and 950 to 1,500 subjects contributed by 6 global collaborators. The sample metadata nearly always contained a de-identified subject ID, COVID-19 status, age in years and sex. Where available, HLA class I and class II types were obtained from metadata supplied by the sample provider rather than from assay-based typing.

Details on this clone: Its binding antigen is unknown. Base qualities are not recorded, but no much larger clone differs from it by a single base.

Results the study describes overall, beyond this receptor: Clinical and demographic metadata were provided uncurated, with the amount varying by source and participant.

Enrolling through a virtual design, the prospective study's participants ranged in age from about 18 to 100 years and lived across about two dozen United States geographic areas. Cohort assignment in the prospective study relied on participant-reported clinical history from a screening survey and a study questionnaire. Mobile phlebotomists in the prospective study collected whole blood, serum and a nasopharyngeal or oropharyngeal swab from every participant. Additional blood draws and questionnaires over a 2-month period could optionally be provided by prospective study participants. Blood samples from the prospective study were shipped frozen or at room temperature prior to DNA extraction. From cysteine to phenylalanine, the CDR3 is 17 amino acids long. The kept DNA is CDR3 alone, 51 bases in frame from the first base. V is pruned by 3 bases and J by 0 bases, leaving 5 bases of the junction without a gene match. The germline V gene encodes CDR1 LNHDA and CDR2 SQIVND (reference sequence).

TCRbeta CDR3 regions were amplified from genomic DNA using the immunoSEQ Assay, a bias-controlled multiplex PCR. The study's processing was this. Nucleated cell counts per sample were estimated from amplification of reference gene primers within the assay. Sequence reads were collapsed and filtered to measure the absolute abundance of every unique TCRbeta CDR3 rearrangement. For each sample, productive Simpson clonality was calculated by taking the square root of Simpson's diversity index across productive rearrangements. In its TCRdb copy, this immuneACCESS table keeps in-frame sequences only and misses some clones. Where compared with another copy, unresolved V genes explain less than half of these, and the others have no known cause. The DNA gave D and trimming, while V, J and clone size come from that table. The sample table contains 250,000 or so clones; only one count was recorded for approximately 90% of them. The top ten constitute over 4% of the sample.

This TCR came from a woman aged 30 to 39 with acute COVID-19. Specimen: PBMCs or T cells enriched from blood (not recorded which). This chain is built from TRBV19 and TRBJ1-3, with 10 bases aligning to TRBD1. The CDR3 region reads CASSIDGTGVSGNTIYF. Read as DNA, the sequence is TGTGCCAGTAGTATCGATGGGACAGGGGTCTCTGGAAACACCATATATTTT.